Shown below are 19 T cell receptor beta chains from a single sample sequenced in a study of shared clonotypes between healthy human individuals. Repertoires were generated with immunoSEQ multiplex PCR, while TCRdb's copy carries only in-frame clones and drops some. Found here are about 1 million clones, around four fifths of them singletons; the top ten hold approximately 1.5%. Material for sequencing was memory CD4+ T cells sorted from blood. Subset specified: CD45RA-negative fraction. These receptors were collected from a man between 18 and 29 years old in good health.

The J gene is TRBJ1-5, the V gene TRBV6-9; 9 positions agree with TRBD1. Trimming took 8 bases from V and 6 from J; bases not matched to a gene: 8. Per germline, CDR1 MNHGY and CDR2 SVAAGI. The CDR3 is 14 residues long. CDR3 bases: TGTGCCAGCGGAAAACAGGGGGCGGGTCAGCCCCAGCATTTT. It codes for CASGKQGAGQPQHF.

This clone was seen once. A much larger clone lies a single base off, so this may be a read error. V is TRBV7-3 and J is TRBJ1-5; D unresolved. The germline V gene has CDR1 SGHTA and CDR2 FQGTGA. Between the trimmed V and J ends, which lost 5 bases and 2 bases, there was a span of 7 bases. CDR3 length equals 13 residues. CDR3 sequence: CASSVRGNQPQHF. The CDR3 coding sequence is TGTGCCAGCAGCGTCCGGGGCAATCAGCCCCAGCATTTT.

As to this clone: A much larger clone differs by one base, so this may be a read error. The gene calls are TRBV5-6 and TRBJ2-7; D unresolved. The CDR3 extends over 11 amino acids. Between the trimmed V and J ends, which lost 4 bases and 3 bases, there was a span of 5 bases. CDR1 is SGHDT and CDR2 is YYEEEE in the germline V gene. CDR3 DNA sequence: TGTGCCAGCAGCGCCGACTACGAGCAGTACTTC. The encoded protein is CASSADYEQYF.

Only a few counts were recorded for this clone. The chain carries TRBV7-2 and TRBJ2-5; TRBD1 aligns across 11 bases. The CDR3 runs to 16 residues. Germline values: CDR1 SGHTA, CDR2 FQGNSA. Losses at the gene ends were 2 bases for V and 5 bases for J; bases not matched to a gene: 7. CDR3 DNA: TGTGCCAGCAGCTTAAGGACAGGGGGCGATGCGGAGACCCAGTACTTC. This codes for CASSLRTGGDAETQYF.

This chain links TRBV10-3 with TRBJ2-7; 7 positions agree with TRBD1. There are 12 residues in the CDR3. Germline CDR1 reads ENHRY; CDR2 reads SYGVKD. The ends lost 11 bases at V and 1 base at J; junction bases unmatched: 5. In nucleotides, the CDR3 is TGTGCCGGTGGGACAGAGTCCTACGAGCAGTACTTC. It codes for CAGGTESYEQYF.

The chain couples TRBV30 to TRBJ2-2; perhaps TRBD2 as D (6 bases). The germline gives CDR1 GTSNPN, CDR2 SVGIG (reference sequence). Trimming took off 0 bases at V and 5 bases at J, with 16 bases between the two ends. The CDR3 runs 16 residues. The CDR3 bases are TGTGCCTGGAGTGTACGGAGGGGCTTAACGACCGGGGAGCTGTTTTTT. This translates into CAWSVRRGLTTGELFF.

The V call is TRBV4-1, the J call TRBJ1-5; TRBD1 is a possible D gene (6 bases). The germline CDR1 and CDR2 sequences are MGHRA and YSYEKL. The CDR3 extends over 14 amino acids. V lost 5 bases, J lost 4 bases, and 12 bases lay in between. The CDR3 sequence is CASSFTGLNQPQHF. CDR3 sequence (DNA): TGCGCCAGCAGCTTTACAGGGTTAAATCAGCCCCAGCATTTT.

Only a few counts were recorded for this clone. The chain joins TRBV2 to TRBJ1-5; no clear D gene. V dropped 3 bases and J dropped 0 bases, with 6 bases sitting between them. CDR1 and CDR2 from the germline V gene are SNHLY and FYNNEI. This CDR3 is built from 14 residues. The CDR3, as DNA: TGTGCCAGCAGTGAGGAGAGTAGCAATCAGCCCCAGCATTTT. Amino acids: CASSEESSNQPQHF.

The rearrangement uses TRBV6-1 and TRBJ2-3; 10 bases map to TRBD1. The CDR3 has 15 amino acids. V shed 6 bases, J shed 7 bases, and the junction held 10 bases outside the gene matches. The V gene's germline CDR1 is MNHNS and CDR2 SASEGT. The CDR3 reads CASRGVGTGDYTQYF. The CDR3 region has the DNA TGTGCCAGCAGGGGGGTCGGGACAGGGGATTATACGCAGTATTTT.

A single count supports this clone. The chain joins TRBV19 to TRBJ2-3; possibly TRBD2 for D (6 bases). This CDR3 has 14 amino acids. Trimming cost V 5 bases and J 5 bases, with 14 bases left between them. The V gene's germline CDR1 is LNHDA and CDR2 SQIVND (reference sequence). CDR3 DNA sequence: TGTGCCAGTAGTGTTAAGGGAGGTCTAGATACGCAGTATTTT. It is translated as CASSVKGGLDTQYF. The full variable domain, rest sourced from reference TRBV19 and TRBJ2-3, is DGGITQSPKYLFRKEGQNVTLSCEQNLNHDAMYWYRQDPGQGLRLIYYSQIVNDFQKGDIAEGYSVSREKKESFPLTVTSAQKNPTAFYLCASSVKGGLDTQYFGPGTRLTVL.

The V and J genes are TRBV7-8 and TRBJ2-3; D is unclear. The CDR3 spans 15 residues. V was trimmed by 1 base and J by 6 bases, leaving 14 bases between them. Germline V lookup: CDR1 SGHVS, CDR2 FQNEAQ. CDR3 protein: CASSLGQVNEDTQYF. The DNA for the CDR3 is TGTGCCAGCAGCTTAGGGCAGGTCAACGAGGATACGCAGTATTTT.

The chain joins TRBV20-1 to TRBJ2-1; D not resolved. Germline CDR1 is DFQATT and CDR2 is SNEGSKA (reference sequence). V lost 2 bases to trimming and J lost 8 bases, with 7 bases between them. The CDR3 extends over 11 amino acids. CDR3 sequence (DNA): TGCAGTGCTAGACCCAGTCATGAGCAGTTCTTC. It translates to CSARPSHEQFF.

This chain joins TRBV4-3 and TRBJ2-1; TRBD2 agrees at 9 bases. V gave up 0 bases and J gave up 3 bases; unmatched junction bases: 3. Germline CDR1 LGHNA, CDR2 YSLEER. The CDR3 length is 16 residues. DNA of the CDR3: TGCGCCAGCAGCCAAGATCTAGCGGGATACTACAATGAGCAGTTCTTC. Translated, it gives CASSQDLAGYYNEQFF.

This clone was detected only once. The genes are TRBV5-1 and TRBJ2-3; D might be TRBD1 (6 bases). V dropped 0 bases and J dropped 1 base, with 12 bases sitting between them. Germline V lookup: CDR1 SGHRS, CDR2 YFSETQ. The CDR3 contains 16 residues. CDR3 residues: CASSLEGHLRTDTQYF. The CDR3 nucleotides are TGCGCCAGCAGCTTGGAGGGACACCTCCGCACAGATACGCAGTATTTT.

The chain employs TRBV21-1 and TRBJ1-5. TRBV21-1 is noted as a pseudogene. The CDR3 totals 14 residues. CDR3 sequence reads: CASSKEEGRQPQHF. CDR3 bases: TGTGCCAGCAGCAAAGAGGAAGGGAGGCAGCCCCAGCATTTT.

The chain combines TRBV19 with TRBJ2-2; a possible D gene is TRBD2 (5 bases). V was pared by 4 bases and J by 6 bases, with 6 bases between. The germline CDR1 and CDR2 sequences are LNHDA and SQIVND (reference sequence). The CDR3 spans 12 residues. The CDR3: CASSTEAGELFF. Written as DNA, the CDR3 is TGTGCCAGTAGTACGGAGGCCGGGGAGCTGTTTTTT.

The chain employs TRBV2 and TRBJ2-7; D gene unclear. Germline assignment: CDR1 SNHLY and CDR2 FYNNEI. The CDR3 has 12 residues. The V end was cut by 5 bases, the J end by 0 bases, with 5 bases between. The CDR3 spells CASSSGSYEQYF. The CDR3 DNA is TGTGCCAGCAGTAGTGGCTCCTACGAGCAGTACTTC.

With respect to this clone: This specimen includes other DNA sequences encoding the same CDR3. This chain links TRBV5-1 with TRBJ2-3, with 7 positions matching TRBD2. Germline values: CDR1 SGHRS, CDR2 YFSETQ. The CDR3 has 16 residues. Trimming at V came to 4 bases and at J to 0 bases, leaving 8 bases not matched to a gene. The CDR3 region is CASSKGSGASTDTQYF. The CDR3 DNA follows: TGCGCCAGCAGCAAGGGGAGCGGGGCTAGCACAGATACGCAGTATTTT.

The J gene is TRBJ2-5, the V gene TRBV5-6; 11 nucleotides align to TRBD2. The V segment lost 2 bases and the J segment 5 bases; nucleotides outside the gene matches: 2. The V gene's germline CDR1 is SGHDT and CDR2 YYEEEE. There are 14 residues in the CDR3. CDR3 protein: CASSFASGRETQYF. CDR3 nucleotide sequence: TGTGCCAGCAGCTTCGCTAGCGGGAGGGAGACCCAGTACTTC. Looking up the rest from reference TRBV5-6 and TRBJ2-5 gives the full variable domain: DAGVTQSPTHLIKTRGQQVTLRCSPKSGHDTVSWYQQALGQGPQFIFQYYEEEERQRGNFPDRFSGHQFPNYSSELNVNALLLGDSALYLCASSFASGRETQYFGPGTRLLVL.